This T cell receptor beta chain comes out of a study of blood T cell repertoires in COVID-19. In its sample, this clone was seen many times. Per the authors' pipeline: Estimates of nucleated cell counts were drawn from the amplification of reference gene primers. Libraries were prepared by immunoSEQ multiplex PCR; TCRdb keeps only in-frame clonotypes and omits some of them. Clonal size and the V and J genes are those of that table, whereas D and trimming came from the DNA. The top ten clones hold about 0.93% of a sample with about 330,000 clones, roughly 90% of them seen once. The TCR sequence derives from a woman aged 25 to 45 who had recovered from COVID-19. Sequenced sample: PBMCs or T cells enriched from blood (not recorded which).

The CDR3 loop reads CASSGQIAYEQYF. CDR3 sequence (DNA): TGTGCCAGCTCAGGACAGATCGCCTACGAGCAGTACTTC. The V gene is TRBV18, the J gene TRBJ2-7, with D tentatively TRBD1 (6 bases). The CDR3 spans 13 residues. The V gene's germline CDR1 is KGHSH and CDR2 LQKENI. V was trimmed by 5 bases and J by 2 bases, leaving 10 bases between them.